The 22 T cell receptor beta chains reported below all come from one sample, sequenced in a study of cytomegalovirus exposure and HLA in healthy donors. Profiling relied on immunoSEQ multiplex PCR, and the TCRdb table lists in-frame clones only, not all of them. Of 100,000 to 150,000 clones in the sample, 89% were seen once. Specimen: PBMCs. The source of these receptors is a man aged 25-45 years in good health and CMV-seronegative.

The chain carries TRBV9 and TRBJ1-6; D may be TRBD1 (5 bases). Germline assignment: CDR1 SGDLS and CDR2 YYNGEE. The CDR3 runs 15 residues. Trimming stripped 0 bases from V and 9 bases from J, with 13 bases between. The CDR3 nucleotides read TGTGCCAGCAGCGTAGGGATGGGGCGAGGTTCACCCCTCCACTTT. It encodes CASSVGMGRGSPLHF. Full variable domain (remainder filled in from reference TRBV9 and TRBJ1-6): DSGVTQTPKHLITATGQRVTLRCSPRSGDLSVYWYQQSLDQGLQFLIQYYNGEERAKGNILERFSAQQFPDLHSELNLSSLELGDSALYFCASSVGMGRGSPLHFGNGTRLTVT.

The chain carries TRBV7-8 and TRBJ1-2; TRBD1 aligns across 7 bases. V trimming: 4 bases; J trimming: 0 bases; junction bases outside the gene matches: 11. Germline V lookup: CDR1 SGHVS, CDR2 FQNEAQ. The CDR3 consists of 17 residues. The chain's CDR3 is CASSWTTGTQSNYGYTF. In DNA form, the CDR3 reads TGTGCCAGCAGCTGGACGACAGGGACCCAATCTAACTATGGCTACACCTTC.

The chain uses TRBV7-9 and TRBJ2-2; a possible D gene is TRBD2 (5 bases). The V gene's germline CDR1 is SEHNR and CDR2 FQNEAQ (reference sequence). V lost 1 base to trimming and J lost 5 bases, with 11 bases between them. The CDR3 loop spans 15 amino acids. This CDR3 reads CASSLVATGTGELFF. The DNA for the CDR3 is TGTGCCAGCAGCTTAGTAGCCACGGGGACCGGGGAGCTGTTTTTT.

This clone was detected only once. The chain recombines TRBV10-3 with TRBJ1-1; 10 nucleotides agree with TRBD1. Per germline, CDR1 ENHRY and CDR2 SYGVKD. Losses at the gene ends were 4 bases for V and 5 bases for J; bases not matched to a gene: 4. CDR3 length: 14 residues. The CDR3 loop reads CAISAGTGETEAFF. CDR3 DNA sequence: TGTGCCATCAGTGCCGGGACAGGGGAGACTGAAGCTTTCTTT.

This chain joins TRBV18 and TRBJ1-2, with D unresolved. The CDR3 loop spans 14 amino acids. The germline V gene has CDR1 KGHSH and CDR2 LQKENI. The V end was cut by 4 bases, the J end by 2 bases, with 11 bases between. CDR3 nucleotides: TGTGCCAGCTCACTGGACGGGGAGAACTATGGCTACACCTTC. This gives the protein CASSLDGENYGYTF. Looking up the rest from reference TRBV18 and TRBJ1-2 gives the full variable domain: NAGVMQNPRHLVRRRGQEARLRCSPMKGHSHVYWYRQLPEEGLKFMVYLQKENIIDESGMPKERFSAEFPKEGPSILRIQQVVRGDSAAYFCASSLDGENYGYTFGSGTRLTVV.

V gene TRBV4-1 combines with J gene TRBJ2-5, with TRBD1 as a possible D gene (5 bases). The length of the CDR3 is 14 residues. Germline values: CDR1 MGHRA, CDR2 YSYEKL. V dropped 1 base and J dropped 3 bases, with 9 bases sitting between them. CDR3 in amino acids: CASSQGTLKETQYF. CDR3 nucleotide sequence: TGCGCCAGCAGCCAAGGGACACTTAAAGAGACCCAGTACTTC.

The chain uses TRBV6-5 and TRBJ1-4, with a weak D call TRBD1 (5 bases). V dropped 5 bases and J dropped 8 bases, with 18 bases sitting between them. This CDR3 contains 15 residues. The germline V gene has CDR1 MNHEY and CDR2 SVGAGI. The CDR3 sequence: CASSTRGGRGEKLFF. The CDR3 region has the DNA TGTGCCAGCAGTACAAGAGGTGGAAGGGGCGAAAAACTGTTTTTT.

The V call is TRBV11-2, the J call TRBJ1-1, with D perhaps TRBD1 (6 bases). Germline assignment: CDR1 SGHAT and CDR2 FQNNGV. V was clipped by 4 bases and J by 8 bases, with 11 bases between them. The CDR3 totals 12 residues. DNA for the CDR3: TGTGCCAGCAGCTCGAGGGGGTACGAAGCTTTCTTT. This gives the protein CASSSRGYEAFF.

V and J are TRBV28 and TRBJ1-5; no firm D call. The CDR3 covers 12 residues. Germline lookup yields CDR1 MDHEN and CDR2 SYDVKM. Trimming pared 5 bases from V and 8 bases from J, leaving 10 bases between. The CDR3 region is CASSLTTKPQHF. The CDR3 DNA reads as TGTGCCAGCAGTCTCACAACGAAGCCCCAGCATTTT.

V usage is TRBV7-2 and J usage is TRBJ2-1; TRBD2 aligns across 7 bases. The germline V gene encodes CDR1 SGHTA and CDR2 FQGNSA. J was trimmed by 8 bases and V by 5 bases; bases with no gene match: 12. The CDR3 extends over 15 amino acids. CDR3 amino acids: CASSPPGLTPHEQFF. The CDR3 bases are TGTGCCAGCAGCCCCCCGGGACTAACACCCCATGAGCAGTTCTTC.

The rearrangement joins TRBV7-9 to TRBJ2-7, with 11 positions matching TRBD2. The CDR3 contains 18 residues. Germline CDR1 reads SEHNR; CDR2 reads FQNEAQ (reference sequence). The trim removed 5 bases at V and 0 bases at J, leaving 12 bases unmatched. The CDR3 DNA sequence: TGTGCCAGCAGCCCAAGCGGGCTAGCGGGGGGTAGCTCCTACGAGCAGTACTTC. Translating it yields CASSPSGLAGGSSYEQYF.

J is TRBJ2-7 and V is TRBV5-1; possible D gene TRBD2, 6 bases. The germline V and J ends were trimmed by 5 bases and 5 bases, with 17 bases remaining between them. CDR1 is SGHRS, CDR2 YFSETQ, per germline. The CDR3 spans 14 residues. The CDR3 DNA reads TGCGCCAGCAGTGCGGGCGGGGCTAAGGACGAGCAGTACTTC. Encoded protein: CASSAGGAKDEQYF.

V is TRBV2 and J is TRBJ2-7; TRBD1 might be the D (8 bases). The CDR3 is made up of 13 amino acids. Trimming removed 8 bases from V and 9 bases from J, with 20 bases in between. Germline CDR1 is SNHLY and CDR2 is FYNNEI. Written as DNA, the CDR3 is TGTGCCAGCCGGGACAGGCCTACGGGGGGGCAGTACTTC. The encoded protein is CASRDRPTGGQYF.

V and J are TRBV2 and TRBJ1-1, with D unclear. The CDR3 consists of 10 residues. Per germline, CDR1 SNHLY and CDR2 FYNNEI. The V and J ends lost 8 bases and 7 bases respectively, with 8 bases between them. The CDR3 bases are TGTGCCAGCCGCGGGGTTGAAGCTTTCTTT. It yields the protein CASRGVEAFF.

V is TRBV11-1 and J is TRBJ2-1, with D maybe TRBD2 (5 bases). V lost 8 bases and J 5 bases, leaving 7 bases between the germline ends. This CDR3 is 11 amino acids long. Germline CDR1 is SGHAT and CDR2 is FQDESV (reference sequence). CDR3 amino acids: CASRDNNEQFF. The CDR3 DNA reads TGTGCCAGCCGGGATAACAATGAGCAGTTCTTC.

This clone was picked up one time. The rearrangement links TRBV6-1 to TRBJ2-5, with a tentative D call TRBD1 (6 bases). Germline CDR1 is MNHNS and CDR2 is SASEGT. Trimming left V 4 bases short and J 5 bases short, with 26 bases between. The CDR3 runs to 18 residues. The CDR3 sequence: CASSANSGRGILGETQYF. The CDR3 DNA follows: TGTGCCAGCAGTGCAAACAGCGGCAGGGGCATCCTGGGGGAGACCCAGTACTTC.

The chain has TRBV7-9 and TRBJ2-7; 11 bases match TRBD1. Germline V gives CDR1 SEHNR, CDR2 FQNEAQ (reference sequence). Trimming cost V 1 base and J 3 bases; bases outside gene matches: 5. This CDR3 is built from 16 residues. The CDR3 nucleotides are TGTGCCAGCAGCTTAGATCTGGGGACAGGGGGCTACGAGCAGTACTTC. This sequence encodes CASSLDLGTGGYEQYF.

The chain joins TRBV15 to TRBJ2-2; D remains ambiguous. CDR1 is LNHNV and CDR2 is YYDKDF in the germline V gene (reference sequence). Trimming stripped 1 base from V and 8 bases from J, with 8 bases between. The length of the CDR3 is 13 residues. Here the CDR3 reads CATSRGPGGELFF. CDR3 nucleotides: TGTGCCACCAGCAGAGGACCAGGAGGGGAGCTGTTTTTT. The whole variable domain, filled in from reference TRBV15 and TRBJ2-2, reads DAMVIQNPRYQVTQFGKPVTLSCSQTLNHNVMYWYQQKSSQAPKLLFHYYDKDFNNEADTPDNFQSRRPNTSFCFLDIRSPGLGDTAMYLCATSRGPGGELFFGEGSRLTVL.

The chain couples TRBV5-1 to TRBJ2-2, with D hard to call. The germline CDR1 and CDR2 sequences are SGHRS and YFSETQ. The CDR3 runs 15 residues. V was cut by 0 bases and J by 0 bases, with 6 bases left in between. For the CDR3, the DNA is TGCGCCAGCAGCTTGGTCGCGGCGAACACCGGGGAGCTGTTTTTT. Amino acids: CASSLVAANTGELFF.

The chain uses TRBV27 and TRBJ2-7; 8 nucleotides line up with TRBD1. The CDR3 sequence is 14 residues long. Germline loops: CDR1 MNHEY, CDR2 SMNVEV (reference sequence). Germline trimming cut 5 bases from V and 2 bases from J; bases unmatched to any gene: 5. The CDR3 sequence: CASSPGQGPYEQYF. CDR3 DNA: TGTGCCAGCAGTCCCGGACAGGGTCCCTACGAGCAGTACTTC.

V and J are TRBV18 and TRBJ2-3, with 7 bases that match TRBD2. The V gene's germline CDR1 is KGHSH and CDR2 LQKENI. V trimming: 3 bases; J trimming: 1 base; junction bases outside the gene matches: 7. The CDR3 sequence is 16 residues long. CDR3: CASSPSGRGGTDTQYF. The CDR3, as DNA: TGTGCCAGCTCACCTTCGGGTCGGGGGGGCACAGATACGCAGTATTTT.

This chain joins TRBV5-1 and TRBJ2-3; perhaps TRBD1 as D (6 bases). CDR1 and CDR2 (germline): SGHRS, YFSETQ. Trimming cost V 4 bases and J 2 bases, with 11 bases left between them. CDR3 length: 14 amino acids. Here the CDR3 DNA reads TGCGCCAGCAGCCCACGACAGGCCACAGATACGCAGTATTTT. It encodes CASSPRQATDTQYF.